This paragraph reports one T cell receptor (beta chain). There are 18 residues in the CDR3. V was pared by 3 bases and J by 4 bases, with 21 bases between. The germline V gene encodes CDR1 SGHTA and CDR2 FQGNSA. The sample is drawn from a study of shared clonotypes between healthy human individuals. TCRdb's copy holds only in-frame clones and misses some; the assay was immunoSEQ multiplex PCR. The table records millions of clones, about 92% of them present only once. The naive CD8 fraction comprised CD45RO-negative cells positively selected for CCR7 and excluded terminally differentiated effector memory CD45RA+ cells.

The specimen sequenced was naive CD8+ T cells from PBMCs. The chain combines TRBV7-2 with TRBJ2-2, with a weak D call TRBD1 (6 bases). The source of this sequence is a man between 18 and 29 years old in good health. Some clones in this sample may be carry-over from other donors' samples. The CDR3 loop reads CASSFPLQGWRGTGELFF. Here the CDR3 DNA reads TGTGCCAGCAGCTTCCCACTACAGGGCTGGCGAGGCACCGGGGAGCTGTTTTTT. Full variable domain (missing parts from reference TRBV7-2 and TRBJ2-2): GAGVSQSPSNKVTEKGKDVELRCDPISGHTALYWYRQSLGQGLEFLIYFQGNSAPDKSGLPSDRFSAERTGGSVSTLTIQRTQQEDSAVYLCASSFPLQGWRGTGELFFGEGSRLTVL.